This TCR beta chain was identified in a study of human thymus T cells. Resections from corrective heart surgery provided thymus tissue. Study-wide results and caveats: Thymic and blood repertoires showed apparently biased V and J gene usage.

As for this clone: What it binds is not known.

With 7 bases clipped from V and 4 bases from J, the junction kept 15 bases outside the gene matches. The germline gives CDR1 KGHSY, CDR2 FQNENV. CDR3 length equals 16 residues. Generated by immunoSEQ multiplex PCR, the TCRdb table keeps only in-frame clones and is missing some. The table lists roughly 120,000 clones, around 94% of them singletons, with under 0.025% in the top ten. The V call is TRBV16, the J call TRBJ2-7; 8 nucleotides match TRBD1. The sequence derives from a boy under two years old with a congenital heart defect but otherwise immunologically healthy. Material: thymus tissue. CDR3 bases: TGTGCCAGCAACAAAGAATCCGGGACAGGAAATTACGAGCAGTACTTC. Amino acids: CASNKESGTGNYEQYF.